The rows below give T cell receptor beta chains drawn from one sample of a study of blood T cell repertoires in COVID-19. The repertoire was sequenced with immunoSEQ multiplex PCR; TCRdb's copy has only in-frame clones and lacks some. Altogether some 140,000 clones are present, approximately 88% being singletons, with the ten largest covering more than 1.2%. Sequencing was carried out using peripheral blood. Receptors originate from a man in his 60s with acute or convalescent COVID-19. Both conserved end residues are part of each CDR3. A D gene is named only where the DNA matches it firmly. Clone size is stated in some rows and not others, as once, few, many or a class when expanded.

v_call	d_call	j_call	clone_size	cdr3_aa	cdr3_nt
TRBV20-1	NA	TRBJ2-5	NA	CSAPNRETQYF	TGCAGTGCTCCCAACAGAGAGACCCAGTACTTC
TRBV30	NA	TRBJ2-7	NA	CAWSGDSYSYEQYF	TGTGCCTGGAGTGGCGACAGTTACTCCTACGAGCAGTACTTC
TRBV29-1	NA	TRBJ1-4	NA	CSVFGQGTEKLFF	TGCAGCGTTTTTGGTCAGGGGACCGAAAAACTGTTTTTT
TRBV28	NA	TRBJ1-1	NA	CASRDPTTGSGTEAFF	TGTGCCAGCAGGGATCCCACTACAGGCTCCGGTACTGAAGCTTTCTTT
TRBV7-7	NA	TRBJ1-5	NA	CASSPRTRSNQPQHF	TGTGCCAGCAGCCCCCGGACAAGAAGCAATCAGCCCCAGCATTTT
TRBV3-1/TRBV3-2	TRBD2	TRBJ2-1	NA	CASSGLAGGRNEQFF	TGTGCCAGCAGCGGACTAGCGGGGGGGCGGAATGAGCAGTTCTTC
TRBV7-9	TRBD1	TRBJ2-5	NA	CASSSQGAGETQYF	TGTGCCAGCAGCTCTCAGGGGGCCGGGGAGACCCAGTACTTC
TRBV10-2	NA	TRBJ2-1	NA	CASSEADPRPPWEQFF	TGCGCCAGCAGCGAAGCGGACCCCCGACCACCATGGGAGCAGTTCTTC
TRBV5-1	TRBD1	TRBJ1-3	NA	CASSLAGGQDTIYF	TGCGCCAGCAGCTTGGCAGGGGGTCAGGACACCATATATTTT
TRBV5-1	TRBD1	TRBJ1-2	NA	CASTFGQGAYGYTF	TGCGCCAGCACCTTTGGACAGGGGGCCTATGGCTACACCTTC
TRBV11-3	TRBD2	TRBJ2-3	NA	CASRQGGLASDTQYF	TGTGCCAGCAGGCAGGGGGGACTAGCTTCGGATACGCAGTATTTT
TRBV18	NA	TRBJ1-6	NA	CASSPGQNSPLHF	TGTGCCAGCTCACCGGGCCAGAATTCACCCCTCCACTTT
TRBV7-9	NA	TRBJ2-5	NA	CASSLAVQTVQETQYF	TGTGCCAGCAGCTTAGCAGTACAGACAGTCCAAGAGACCCAGTACTTC
TRBV27	NA	TRBJ2-7	NA	CASSLAGTRQHQGQYF	TGTGCCAGCAGTTTGGCCGGGACAAGGCAACATCAAGGGCAGTACTTC
TRBV5-1	NA	TRBJ2-7	NA	CASSLESGNEQYF	TGCGCCAGCAGCTTGGAATCAGGGAACGAGCAGTACTTC
TRBV3-1/TRBV3-2	NA	TRBJ2-1	NA	CASSQGRSHNEQFF	TGTGCCAGCAGCCAGGGTCGGAGTCACAATGAGCAGTTCTTC
TRBV14	TRBD1	TRBJ1-1	NA	CASSQGTGGNTEAFF	TGTGCCAGCAGCCAGGGGACAGGGGGGAACACTGAAGCTTTCTTT
TRBV5-4	TRBD2	TRBJ2-1	NA	CASSNGLADYNEQFF	TGTGCCAGCAGCAACGGACTAGCGGACTACAATGAGCAGTTCTTC
TRBV27	TRBD2	TRBJ2-3	once	CASSYQREGGDTQYF	TGTGCCAGCAGTTACCAGCGGGAGGGGGGGGATACGCAGTATTTT
TRBV18	NA	TRBJ1-1	NA	CASSIRTNTEAFF	TGTGCCAGCTCAATCAGGACTAACACTGAAGCTTTCTTT
TRBV5-4	NA	TRBJ2-5	few	CASSSYQGGTQYF	TGTGCCAGCAGCTCTTATCAGGGTGGTACCCAGTACTTC
TRBV21-1	NA	TRBJ2-7	few	CASSKYGQGYEQYF	TGTGCCAGCAGCAAATACGGGCAGGGCTACGAGCAGTACTTC
TRBV5-1	TRBD2	TRBJ2-1	NA	CASSSKLAGGQAYNEQFF	TGCGCCAGCAGCTCGAAACTAGCGGGGGGGCAAGCCTACAATGAGCAGTTCTTC
TRBV7-3	TRBD1	TRBJ1-1	NA	CASSRRSGTGVSEAFF	TGTGCCAGCAGCCGAAGGTCGGGGACAGGGGTATCTGAAGCTTTCTTT
TRBV11-2	NA	TRBJ2-5	NA	CASSLRTGTQETQYF	TGTGCCAGCAGCTTAAGGACTGGAACCCAAGAGACCCAGTACTTC
TRBV11-2	TRBD2	TRBJ2-1	once	CASSFSQGGRDNEQFF	TGTGCCAGCAGCTTTTCCCAAGGCGGGAGGGACAATGAGCAGTTCTTC
TRBV29-1	TRBD2	TRBJ2-5	NA	CSVGSTSGRVETQYF	TGTAGCGTTGGATCGACTAGCGGGAGGGTAGAGACCCAGTACTTC
TRBV10-1	NA	TRBJ1-3	few	CASSSSSGNTIYF	TGCGCCAGCAGTTCTAGCTCTGGAAACACCATATATTTT
TRBV5-1	NA	TRBJ1-2	NA	CASSLWATIGSNYGYTF	TGCGCCAGCAGCTTATGGGCAACAATTGGGTCGAACTATGGCTACACCTTC
TRBV7-3	NA	TRBJ2-1	NA	CASSLAGGGIDNEQFF	TGTGCCAGCAGCTTAGCAGGGGGAGGTATCGACAATGAGCAGTTCTTC
TRBV5-1	TRBD2	TRBJ2-5	NA	CASSLGLAAPKTQYF	TGCGCCAGCAGCTTGGGACTAGCGGCCCCTAAGACCCAGTACTTC
TRBV21-1	NA	TRBJ2-7	NA	CASSKILQGKRYEQYF	TGTGCCAGCAGCAAAATACTACAGGGGAAACGCTACGAGCAGTACTTC
TRBV2	TRBD1	TRBJ2-4	NA	CASSLETGRLTKNIQYF	TGTGCCAGCAGTTTAGAGACAGGGCGGTTAACCAAAAACATTCAGTACTTC
TRBV19	TRBD2	TRBJ2-7	NA	CATSTGTSLYEQYF	TGTGCCACTTCGACCGGGACTAGCCTCTACGAGCAGTACTTC
TRBV5-6	NA	TRBJ2-2	NA	CASSLEQGPGELFF	TGTGCCAGCAGCTTGGAACAGGGTCCCGGGGAGCTGTTTTTT
TRBV10-1	NA	TRBJ2-7	NA	CASSESGMAGVYEQYF	TGCGCCAGCAGTGAGAGCGGTATGGCAGGGGTCTACGAGCAGTACTTC
TRBV3-1/TRBV3-2	TRBD1	TRBJ1-1	NA	CASWDRRTEAFF	TGTGCCAGCTGGGACAGGCGAACTGAAGCTTTCTTT
TRBV29-1	TRBD1	TRBJ2-1	NA	CSVERGQGGNNEQFF	TGCAGCGTTGAAAGGGGGCAGGGTGGGAACAATGAGCAGTTCTTC
TRBV7-9	TRBD1	TRBJ2-2	NA	CASSLTGASGTGELFF	TGTGCCAGCAGCTTAACAGGGGCCTCGGGCACCGGGGAGCTGTTTTTT
TRBV4-1	TRBD1	TRBJ1-5	NA	CASSQDGAGGYQPQHF	TGCGCCAGCAGCCAAGATGGGGCAGGGGGCTATCAGCCCCAGCATTTT
TRBV5-1	NA	TRBJ1-6	many	CASSLDTVSPLHF	TGCGCCAGCAGCTTGGACACAGTGTCACCCCTCCACTTT
TRBV27	TRBD1	TRBJ1-6	NA	CASSFRTGNSPLHF	TGTGCCAGCAGTTTCAGGACAGGAAATTCACCCCTCCACTTT
TRBV7-9	NA	TRBJ1-4	NA	CASSTQGLELFF	TGTGCCAGCAGCACACAGGGCCTCGAACTGTTTTTT
TRBV27	TRBD2	TRBJ2-7	NA	CASSLTSGSHPHEQYF	TGTGCCAGCAGTTTAACTAGCGGGAGTCACCCCCACGAGCAGTACTTC
TRBV21-1	NA	TRBJ1-2	NA	CASSVRRHYGYTF	TGTGCCAGCAGCGTTCGGAGGCACTATGGCTACACCTTC
TRBV28	TRBD1	TRBJ1-2	NA	CASSLTGQGSGYTF	TGTGCCAGCAGTTTAACCGGACAGGGGAGCGGCTACACCTTC
TRBV29-1	NA	TRBJ1-2	NA	CSVDPGDGGYTF	TGCAGCGTTGACCCCGGGGATGGGGGCTACACCTTC